Below, 18 T cell receptor beta chains from the same sample are listed, as sequenced in a study of blood T cell repertoires in COVID-19. Produced via immunoSEQ multiplex PCR; TCRdb's table is partial and in-frame only. The sample gives tens of thousands of clones, roughly 90% of which show up once; approximately 0.4% is in the top ten. Material: peripheral blood. Every receptor here comes from a human donor in a cohort sampled during active COVID-19.

V is TRBV4-3 and J is TRBJ1-4, with TRBD1 matching 9 bases. V lost 3 bases, J lost 4 bases, and 0 bases stayed unmatched. Germline-derived CDR1 and CDR2 are LGHNA and YSLEER. The CDR3 contains 14 residues. The CDR3 bases are TGCGCCAGCAGCCAGGGACAGGGTAATGAAAAACTGTTTTTT. Protein sequence: CASSQGQGNEKLFF.

The chain has TRBV6-5 and TRBJ1-1; D is uncertain. Germline CDR1 is MNHEY and CDR2 is SVGAGI. Trimming took 6 bases from V and 1 from J, leaving 15 bases between them. The CDR3 has 15 amino acids. The CDR3 sequence is CASSPLKRANTEAFF. The CDR3 nucleotides are TGTGCCAGCAGCCCCCTGAAGAGGGCGAACACTGAAGCTTTCTTT.

The DNA of the CDR3 is TGTGCCAGCAGCGTAGAGGGGATAGGGTACTATGGCTACACCTTC. Its protein is CASSVEGIGYYGYTF. This rearrangement joins TRBV9 to TRBJ1-2; the D gene is possibly TRBD1 (5 bases). The CDR3 length is 15 residues. CDR1 is SGDLS, CDR2 YYNGEE, per germline. The ends were cut back, 0 bases at V and 3 bases at J, with 12 bases in the middle.

Only one count was recorded for this clone. The rearrangement joins TRBV4-1 to TRBJ2-7, with TRBD1 as a possible D gene (5 bases). Germline loops: CDR1 MGHRA, CDR2 YSYEKL. The CDR3 consists of 16 residues. V was shortened by 3 bases and J by 0 bases, with 15 bases between the two germline ends. For the CDR3, the DNA is TGCGCCAGCAGCCAGGGGCTTTTACTCTACTCCTACGAGCAGTACTTC. It translates to CASSQGLLLYSYEQYF.

The chain joins TRBV18 to TRBJ1-2; TRBD1 is a possible D gene (6 bases). The V gene's germline CDR1 is KGHSH and CDR2 LQKENI. V dropped 6 bases and J dropped 4 bases, with 12 bases sitting between them. The CDR3 covers 13 residues. The CDR3 spells CASSLSQGYGYTF. CDR3 in DNA: TGTGCCAGCTCCTTGTCACAGGGCTATGGCTACACCTTC.

J is TRBJ1-6 and V is TRBV19; 9 bases are a match to TRBD1. The CDR3 has 14 residues. With V trimmed by 3 bases and J by 7 bases, 1 base remained unmatched. Germline loops: CDR1 LNHDA, CDR2 SQIVND (reference sequence). The CDR3: CASSMGQGNSPLHF. In DNA form, the CDR3 reads TGTGCCAGTAGTATGGGACAGGGCAATTCACCCCTCCACTTT.

The rearrangement joins TRBV10-3 to TRBJ1-6; D ambiguous. CDR1 ENHRY and CDR2 SYGVKD come from the germline V gene. Between the trimmed V and J ends, which lost 10 bases and 5 bases, there was a span of 18 bases. The CDR3 sequence is 15 residues long. The CDR3 is CATNREAGNNSPLHF. The CDR3 DNA is TGTGCCACGAACCGGGAGGCAGGAAATAATTCACCCCTCCACTTT.

This clone occurred once. J is TRBJ1-1 and V is TRBV11-2; D uncertain. The CDR3 extends over 18 amino acids. V was cut by 0 bases and J by 1 base, with 18 bases left in between. Germline CDR1 is SGHAT and CDR2 is FQNNGV. The CDR3 DNA follows: TGTGCCAGCAGCTTAGACCCCTACCGGGCCGCGGGGAACACTGAAGCTTTCTTT. Protein sequence: CASSLDPYRAAGNTEAFF. The variable domain in full, with the rest retrieved from reference TRBV11-2 and TRBJ1-1, is EAGVAQSPRYKIIEKRQSVAFWCNPISGHATLYWYQQILGQGPKLLIQFQNNGVVDDSQLPKDRFSAERLKGVDSTLKIQPAKLEDSAVYLCASSLDPYRAAGNTEAFFGQGTRLTVV.

This rearrangement joins TRBV4-2 to TRBJ2-1; 10 bases are a match to TRBD2. With 5 bases clipped from V and 4 bases from J, the junction kept 8 bases outside the gene matches. Looked up from germline, CDR1 is LGHNA and CDR2 is YNFKEQ. The CDR3 has 16 amino acids. CDR3 in DNA: TGTGCCAGCAGCTCTCAGCTAGCGGGGGTGTACAATGAGCAGTTCTTC. It codes for CASSSQLAGVYNEQFF.

The chain couples TRBV4-1 to TRBJ1-4; 7 bases align to TRBD1. The germline V gene has CDR1 MGHRA and CDR2 YSYEKL. After removal of 6 bases from V and 0 bases from J, the junction contained 4 bases not matched to a gene. The CDR3 spans 15 residues. For the CDR3, the DNA is TGCGCCAGCAGGCTTACAGGGGCAACTAATGAAAAACTGTTTTTT. It translates to CASRLTGATNEKLFF.

V is TRBV25-1 and J is TRBJ2-7; D perhaps matches TRBD2 (6 bases). This CDR3 is built from 15 residues. Trimming stripped 3 bases from V and 2 bases from J, with 14 bases between. Germline CDR1 reads MGHDK; CDR2 reads SYGVNS. The CDR3 DNA reads as TGTGCCAGCAGTGAGGGTCCAGGGAGGACCTACGAGCAGTACTTC. Amino acids: CASSEGPGRTYEQYF.

This clone occurred a few times. The chain has TRBV24-1 and TRBJ2-1; 9 bases are shared with TRBD1. From germline, CDR1 is KGHDR and CDR2 SFDVKD. CDR3 size: 15 residues. V gave up 3 bases and J gave up 8 bases; unmatched junction bases: 7. The CDR3 spells CATSDPGQGIDEQFF. CDR3 nucleotide sequence: TGTGCCACCAGTGATCCTGGACAGGGGATAGATGAGCAGTTCTTC.

This chain joins TRBV29-1 and TRBJ1-4, with 8 bases matching TRBD1. CDR3 size: 13 residues. Germline assignment: CDR1 SQVTM and CDR2 ANQGSEA. V lost 7 bases to trimming and J lost 6 bases; unmatched junction nucleotides: 7. CDR3: CSGRQGNDEKLFF. The CDR3 region has the DNA TGCAGCGGCCGACAGGGGAATGATGAAAAACTGTTTTTT.

CDR3 coding DNA: TGCGCCAGCAGCCAAGAACGGACACCCACTAATGAAAAACTGTTTTTT. Its translation: CASSQERTPTNEKLFF. V is TRBV4-1 and J is TRBJ1-4; D is possibly TRBD1 (5 bases). This CDR3 comprises 16 residues. V gave up 0 bases and J gave up 2 bases, with 10 bases separating them. CDR1 is MGHRA and CDR2 is YSYEKL in the germline V gene.

CDR3 protein: CASSYLAGYEQYF. The CDR3, as DNA: TGTGCCAGCAGTTACCTAGCGGGGTACGAGCAGTACTTC. This rearrangement joins TRBV6-5 to TRBJ2-7; TRBD2 aligns across 9 bases. The CDR3 totals 13 residues. The germline V gene encodes CDR1 MNHEY and CDR2 SVGAGI. Germline trimming cut 2 bases from V and 4 bases from J; bases unmatched to any gene: 0.

The CDR3 DNA reads as TGTGCCAGTAGTATAGTCGGCAGGGGAAACTATGGCTACACCTTC. It yields the protein CASSIVGRGNYGYTF. The gene calls are TRBV19 and TRBJ1-2; D might be TRBD1 (6 bases). Germline CDR1 LNHDA, CDR2 SQIVND (reference sequence). The CDR3 runs 15 residues. V was shortened by 1 base and J by 2 bases, with 11 bases between the two germline ends.

The rearrangement uses TRBV19 and TRBJ1-5, with D perhaps matching TRBD1 (5 bases). The germline gives CDR1 LNHDA, CDR2 SQIVND (reference sequence). Trimming took off 5 bases at V and 5 bases at J, with 13 bases between the two ends. The CDR3 runs 14 residues. The CDR3: CASSPGTDDQPQHF. DNA for the CDR3: TGTGCCAGTAGTCCCGGGACTGATGATCAGCCCCAGCATTTT.

The V gene is TRBV9, the J gene TRBJ2-7; weak D call: TRBD1 (7 bases). The CDR3 covers 17 residues. V was trimmed by 0 bases and J by 6 bases, leaving 22 bases between them. Per the germline V gene, CDR1 is SGDLS and CDR2 is YYNGEE. The CDR3 sequence: CASSVATGAGPLAEQYF. CDR3 bases: TGTGCCAGCAGCGTAGCTACAGGGGCGGGACCCCTCGCCGAGCAGTACTTC.